These 18 T cell receptor beta chains came from one sample sequenced in a study of cytomegalovirus exposure and HLA in healthy donors. Generated by immunoSEQ multiplex PCR, the TCRdb table keeps only in-frame clones and is missing some. The repertoire consists of 250,000 to 300,000 clones, with almost 90% occurring once and the leading ten covering approximately 0.34%. The sequenced material came from PBMCs. The receptors come from a woman aged 18-29 years in good health and CMV-seronegative.

This rearrangement joins TRBV7-6 to TRBJ2-7; 7 nucleotides line up with TRBD1. The germline gives CDR1 SGHVS, CDR2 FNYEAQ. The V and J ends lost 1 base and 0 bases, in that order; junction bases with no gene match: 0. The CDR3 covers 14 residues. CDR3 in DNA: TGTGCCAGCAGCTTAGGGGACAGCTCCTACGAGCAGTACTTC. Its protein is CASSLGDSSYEQYF.

CDR3: CASSLGGLGANVLTF. The CDR3 DNA reads as TGCGCCAGCAGCTTGGGAGGGCTTGGGGCCAACGTCCTGACTTTC. The chain combines TRBV5-1 with TRBJ2-6, with a weak D call TRBD2 (5 bases). V dropped 0 bases and J dropped 3 bases, with 7 bases sitting between them. CDR3 length: 15 amino acids. The germline V gene encodes CDR1 SGHRS and CDR2 YFSETQ.

The chain carries TRBV9 and TRBJ2-1, with TRBD1 matching over 9 bases. The length of the CDR3 is 16 residues. J lost 8 bases, V lost 4 bases, and 13 bases had no gene match. Germline values: CDR1 SGDLS, CDR2 YYNGEE. CDR3 residues: CASSLRTGTGPHEQFF. In nucleotides, the CDR3 is TGTGCCAGCAGCCTCAGGACCGGGACAGGGCCCCATGAGCAGTTCTTC.

The V call is TRBV5-4, the J call TRBJ1-5; tentative D call: TRBD1 (5 bases). This CDR3 has 15 amino acids. Germline-derived CDR1 and CDR2 are SGHNT and YYREEE (reference sequence). The V gene lost 5 bases and the J gene lost 0 bases, with 12 bases spanning the gap. CDR3 nucleotide sequence: TGTGCCAGCAGATGCGACAGAAGTAGCAATCAGCCCCAGCATTTT. Amino acid sequence: CASRCDRSSNQPQHF.

The gene calls are TRBV5-1 and TRBJ2-1; 7 nucleotides line up with TRBD1. Germline values: CDR1 SGHRS, CDR2 YFSETQ. V lost 0 bases and J lost 5; bases outside the gene matches: 11. The CDR3 is 17 residues long. In DNA form, the CDR3 reads TGCGCCAGCAGCTTGGGATGGGGACAGCGCTACGACAATGAGCAGTTCTTC. It yields the protein CASSLGWGQRYDNEQFF.

This clone occurred once. The J gene is TRBJ1-3, the V gene TRBV6-5; tentative D call: TRBD1 (6 bases). V was pared by 4 bases and J by 8 bases, with 12 bases between. CDR3 length: 13 residues. The germline gives CDR1 MNHEY, CDR2 SVGAGI. The CDR3 DNA sequence: TGTGCCAGCAGTTCCGGACAGTCAGACACCATATATTTT. Translation: CASSSGQSDTIYF.

V gene TRBV5-5 combines with J gene TRBJ1-5, with D maybe TRBD1 (6 bases). The ends were cut back, 5 bases at V and 0 bases at J, with 12 bases in the middle. The length of the CDR3 is 15 residues. Looked up from germline, CDR1 is SGHKS and CDR2 is YYEKEE (reference sequence). CDR3 nucleotides: TGTGCCAGCAGTTACAGGGTAGATAGCAATCAGCCCCAGCATTTT. This gives the protein CASSYRVDSNQPQHF.

The chain links TRBV5-1 to TRBJ2-1; the D is unclear. Per germline, CDR1 SGHRS and CDR2 YFSETQ. The CDR3 loop spans 14 amino acids. V lost 0 bases and J lost 5, with 9 bases in between. Here the CDR3 reads CASSLGRSDNEQFF. Here the CDR3 DNA reads TGCGCCAGCAGCTTGGGACGGAGTGACAATGAGCAGTTCTTC.

V gene TRBV6-1 combines with J gene TRBJ1-2; D perhaps matches TRBD1 (6 bases). V was shortened by 0 bases and J by 0 bases, with 11 bases between the two germline ends. CDR1 is MNHNS and CDR2 is SASEGT in the germline V gene. The CDR3 sequence is 16 residues long. The CDR3 here is CASSEAGQIANYGYTF. The CDR3 nucleotides read TGTGCCAGCAGTGAAGCGGGACAAATTGCTAACTATGGCTACACCTTC.

The V and J genes are TRBV7-9 and TRBJ1-1, with a weak D call TRBD1 (5 bases). Germline lookup yields CDR1 SEHNR and CDR2 FQNEAQ (reference sequence). This CDR3 region has 16 residues. V was clipped by 1 base and J by 0 bases, with 12 bases between them. The CDR3 DNA follows: TGTGCCAGCAGCTTAGGACAGTCGTCAATGAACACTGAAGCTTTCTTT. The encoded protein is CASSLGQSSMNTEAFF.

A few counts support this clone. The V gene is TRBV28, the J gene TRBJ1-5, with 12 bases lining up with TRBD1. The CDR3 contains 16 residues. Germline V gene data show CDR1 as MDHEN and CDR2 as SYDVKM. The junction had 9 bases not matched to a gene; V was cut back by 5 bases and J by 7 bases. The CDR3 spells CASSLGGQGARQPQHF. The CDR3 bases are TGTGCCAGCAGTCTAGGGGGACAGGGGGCCCGGCAGCCCCAGCATTTT.

The chain combines TRBV6-5 with TRBJ2-1; 9 bases line up with TRBD2. Germline CDR1 is MNHEY and CDR2 is SVGAGI. J was trimmed by 10 bases and V by 6 bases; bases with no gene match: 13. The CDR3 is 15 residues long. CDR3 bases: TGTGCCAGCAGATCCCAAGCGGGGGGCCAGAGGGAGCAGTTCTTC. Its protein is CASRSQAGGQREQFF.

The J gene is TRBJ2-3, the V gene TRBV2; 11 nucleotides match TRBD1. CDR3 size: 15 residues. Germline CDR1 reads SNHLY; CDR2 reads FYNNEI. V gave up 10 bases and J gave up 4 bases; unmatched junction bases: 10. The CDR3 sequence is CATGTDRGRADTQYF. In DNA, the CDR3 is TGTGCCACAGGGACGGACAGGGGGCGGGCAGATACGCAGTATTTT.

CDR3 sequence reads: CASSLGGIWNQPQHF. The CDR3 DNA reads as TGTGCCAGCAGCTTGGGCGGCATTTGGAATCAGCCCCAGCATTTT. This chain links TRBV5-5 with TRBJ1-5, with D unclear. The V gene lost 0 bases and the J gene lost 4 bases, with 11 bases spanning the gap. Germline CDR1 and CDR2: SGHKS and YYEKEE (reference sequence). The CDR3 extends over 15 amino acids. Filled out from reference TRBV5-5 and TRBJ1-5, the complete variable domain reads DAGVTQSPTHLIKTRGQQVTLRCSPISGHKSVSWYQQVLGQGPQFIFQYYEKEERGRGNFPDRFSARQFPNYSSELNVNALLLGDSALYLCASSLGGIWNQPQHFGDGTRLSIL.

This chain joins TRBV28 and TRBJ1-2; TRBD1 is a possible D gene (6 bases). Germline assignment: CDR1 MDHEN and CDR2 SYDVKM. The CDR3 sequence is 15 residues long. V was shortened by 1 base and J by 5 bases, with 14 bases between the two germline ends. CDR3 residues: CASSLYRDKTYGYTF. CDR3 nucleotides: TGTGCCAGCAGTTTATACCGGGACAAAACTTATGGCTACACCTTC.

The count of this clone is one. The genes are TRBV28 and TRBJ2-2; D unresolved. The CDR3 consists of 13 residues. Trimming pared 9 bases from V and 1 base from J, leaving 9 bases between. Per the germline V gene, CDR1 is MDHEN and CDR2 is SYDVKM. The CDR3 sequence is CASLRQNTGELFF. The DNA for the CDR3 is TGTGCCAGTTTGAGGCAGAACACCGGGGAGCTGTTTTTT.

J is TRBJ2-7 and V is TRBV5-6; D perhaps matches TRBD1 (6 bases). Germline loops: CDR1 SGHDT, CDR2 YYEEEE. The CDR3 loop spans 15 amino acids. Trimming removed 4 bases from V and 1 base from J, with 15 bases in between. This CDR3 is CASSRWTVRSYEQYF. CDR3 nucleotides: TGTGCCAGCAGCCGTTGGACAGTCCGTTCCTACGAGCAGTACTTC.

The chain joins TRBV5-4 to TRBJ2-3, with D perhaps TRBD1 (6 bases). The V gene lost 2 bases and the J gene lost 2 bases, with 15 bases spanning the gap. The CDR3 extends over 16 amino acids. CDR1 SGHNT and CDR2 YYREEE come from the germline V gene (reference sequence). The CDR3 region is CASSLVRDTATDTQYF. Here the CDR3 DNA reads TGTGCCAGCAGCTTAGTCCGGGACACCGCCACAGATACGCAGTATTTT.